The 4 T cell receptor beta chains listed next were all sequenced from one sample in a study of Ad26.COV2.S vaccination and SARS-CoV-2 variants. The sample's treatment: about 20 received Ad26.COV2.S at low or high dose, single or two shots; about 5 received placebo; per-sample allocation not given. Sampling was done on day 63 after the first vaccine or placebo injection. Here immunoSEQ multiplex PCR was the method, and the copy in TCRdb shows in-frame clones only, minus some. The sample shows some 450,000 clones, less than 95% of them seen only once. The sample here was peripheral blood, taken in a trial of Ad26.COV2.S vaccine versus placebo. Every receptor here comes from a person between 18 and 65 years old who received the Ad26.COV2.S COVID-19 vaccine or a placebo.

The chain recombines TRBV7-3 with TRBJ1-6; the match to TRBD1 covers 10 bases. The CDR3 contains 15 residues. The V segment lost 4 bases and the J segment 9 bases; nucleotides outside the gene matches: 6. Per the germline V gene, CDR1 is SGHTA and CDR2 is FQGTGA. The chain's CDR3 is CASSSPTGGVSPLHF. Here the CDR3 DNA reads TGTGCCAGCAGCTCCCCGACAGGGGGCGTTTCACCCCTCCACTTT.

CDR3 in DNA: TGTGCCAGCAGTGTGACACATACGACGCAGTACTTC. It yields the protein CASSVTHTTQYF. The gene calls are TRBV7-9 and TRBJ2-7, with D hard to call. Germline-derived CDR1 and CDR2 are SEHNR and FQNEAQ (reference sequence). The CDR3 consists of 12 residues. The germline V and J ends were trimmed by 6 bases and 9 bases, with 15 bases remaining between them.

The rearrangement joins TRBV12-3 or TRBV12-4 to TRBJ2-3; D unresolved. V dropped 5 bases and J dropped 4 bases, with 7 bases sitting between them. This CDR3 has 12 residues. The CDR3 DNA sequence: TGTGCCAGCAGTCCTAGGTCAGATACGCAGTATTTT. As protein: CASSPRSDTQYF.

This clone showed up many times. The chain links TRBV7-2 to TRBJ2-7; D is perhaps TRBD1 or TRBD2 (6 bases each). Trimming pared 1 base from V and 1 base from J, leaving 11 bases between. The germline V gene encodes CDR1 SGHTA and CDR2 FQGNSA. This CDR3 contains 15 residues. As DNA, the CDR3 is TGTGCCAGCAGCTTAGAGGGGGGCAGGTCCTACGAGCAGTACTTC. It codes for CASSLEGGRSYEQYF.